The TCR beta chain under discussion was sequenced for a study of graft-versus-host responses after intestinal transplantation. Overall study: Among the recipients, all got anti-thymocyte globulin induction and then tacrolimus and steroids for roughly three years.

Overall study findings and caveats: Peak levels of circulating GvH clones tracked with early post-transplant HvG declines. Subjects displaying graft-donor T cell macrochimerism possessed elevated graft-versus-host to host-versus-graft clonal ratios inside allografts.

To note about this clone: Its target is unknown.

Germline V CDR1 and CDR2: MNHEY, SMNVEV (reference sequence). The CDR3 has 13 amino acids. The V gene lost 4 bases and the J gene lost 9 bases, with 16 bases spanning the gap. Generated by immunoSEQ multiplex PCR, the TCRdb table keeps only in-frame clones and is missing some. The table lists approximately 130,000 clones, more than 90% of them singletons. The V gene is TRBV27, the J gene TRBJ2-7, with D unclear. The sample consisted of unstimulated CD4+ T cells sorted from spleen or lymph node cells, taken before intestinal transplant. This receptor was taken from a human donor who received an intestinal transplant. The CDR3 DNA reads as TGTGCCAGCAGTTCACAGATAGGGCCCAGGCAGTACTTC. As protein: CASSSQIGPRQYF.